The clone carrying this T cell receptor beta chain was counted between two and nine times. The antigen is not known. These data are taken from a study of identical twins. Germline CDR1 reads SGHDT; CDR2 reads YYEEEE. The germline V and J ends were trimmed by 0 bases and 8 bases, with 15 bases remaining between them. The CDR3 is made up of 16 amino acids. Study-wide results and caveats: It was out-of-frame TCR alpha sharing in monozygotic twins that models underestimated. Where beta out-of-frame sequences were concerned, excess twin sharing was weaker.

MiXCR, run by TCRdb on the 5' RACE reads, gives a single entry per CDR3 protein. Among about 900,000 distinct CDR3 sequences listed, 9% to 15% were seen once. Another study also made use of these data, one on yellow fever vaccine responses in identical twins.

This sequence originates from a woman aged 18 to 35 in good health. The chain joins TRBV5-6 to TRBJ1-6, with D perhaps matching TRBD1 (6 bases). The sequenced material came from PBMCs. The CDR3: CASSLEMQGKYSPLHF. The CDR3 DNA follows: TGTGCCAGCAGCTTGGAAATGCAGGGGAAGTATTCACCCCTCCACTTT.